Sequencing of this T cell receptor beta chain was carried out in a study of immune characterization of retroperitoneal liposarcoma. TCRdb re-called the PCR reads through MiXCR, storing one row per CDR3 protein. The sample carries roughly 10,000 distinct CDR3 sequences, 22% recorded once. Deletions cut 0 bases from V and 8 bases from J, with 13 bases between. Germline lookup yields CDR1 MNHEY and CDR2 SMNVEV (reference sequence). The CDR3 sequence is 15 residues long. This sequence originates from a female donor with retroperitoneal liposarcoma. This chain links TRBV27 with TRBJ1-4, with D tentatively TRBD1 (5 bases). The sample was blood. This chain's CDR3 is CASSLSSQGWEKLFF. DNA of the CDR3: TGTGCCAGCAGTTTATCGTCGCAGGGATGGGAAAAACTGTTTTTT.